These 15 T cell receptor beta chains were sequenced from one sample in a study of post-analysis software for immune sequencing data. These TCRs' antigens remain unknown. Study results and limitations: There were about 5 TRBV segments more frequent in patients than controls, and TRBV5-6, TRBV5-1 and TRBV20-1 were among them.

Unique molecular identifiers had been added to the TCR beta cDNA libraries. TCRdb re-called the PCR reads through MiXCR, storing one row per CDR3 protein. The sample contains 400,000 to 500,000 distinct CDR3 sequences, approximately 39% of which appear only once. Input material: blood. The receptors were gathered from a girl aged 2 to 10 with multiple sclerosis.

The V call is TRBV28, the J call TRBJ2-3; a weak D match, TRBD2 (6 bases). V shed 4 bases and J shed 2 bases, with 19 bases lying between them. The CDR3 covers 17 residues. The germline V gene encodes CDR1 MDHEN and CDR2 SYDVKM. The CDR3 region has the DNA TGTGCCAGCAGTTCATTTGCGGGAAGCTTTCTCACAGATACGCAGTATTTT. Encoded protein: CASSSFAGSFLTDTQYF.

This rearrangement joins TRBV2 to TRBJ2-1; D possibly corresponds to TRBD1 (5 bases). Germline V gene lookup returns CDR1 SNHLY and CDR2 FYNNEI. Deletions cut 6 bases from V and 0 bases from J, with 9 bases between. This CDR3 contains 14 residues. The DNA of the CDR3 is TGTGCCAGCAGGGACACTTACTCCTACAATGAGCAGTTCTTC. This codes for CASRDTYSYNEQFF.

This clonotype appeared a few times. V is TRBV5-1 and J is TRBJ2-5; TRBD2 might be the D (6 bases). CDR1 is SGHRS, CDR2 YFSETQ, per germline. The length of the CDR3 is 13 residues. Between the trimmed V and J ends, which lost 4 bases and 5 bases, there was a span of 12 bases. CDR3 nucleotides: TGCGCCAGCAGCGTGGACTATCGGGAGACCCAGTACTTC. It codes for CASSVDYRETQYF.

This chain joins TRBV28 and TRBJ2-7; a weak D match, TRBD1 (6 bases). Germline CDR1 reads MDHEN; CDR2 reads SYDVKM. This CDR3 comprises 13 residues. V shed 10 bases and J shed 0 bases, with 13 bases lying between them. The CDR3 reads CANTDRTSYEQYF. CDR3 in DNA: TGTGCCAACACGGACAGAACCTCCTACGAGCAGTACTTC.

This clonotype was observed a few times. The V call is TRBV7-9, the J call TRBJ2-3; 8 nucleotides agree with TRBD2. Germline loops: CDR1 SEHNR, CDR2 FQNEAQ (reference sequence). With V trimmed by 4 bases and J by 6 bases, 6 bases remained unmatched. There are 14 residues in the CDR3. CDR3 sequence reads: CASSSPGLADTQYF. CDR3 coding DNA: TGTGCCAGCAGCTCCCCAGGACTAGCTGATACGCAGTATTTT.

This clonotype was picked up a small number of times. The J gene is TRBJ2-7, the V gene TRBV29-1; D unresolved. The germline V and J ends were trimmed by 7 bases and 2 bases, with 15 bases remaining between them. There are 13 residues in the CDR3. Germline-derived CDR1 and CDR2 are SQVTM and ANQGSEA. In nucleotides, the CDR3 is TGCAGCGCTCGGGCGGAAGGGACCTACGAGCAGTACTTC. This encodes CSARAEGTYEQYF.

The chain couples TRBV20-1 to TRBJ1-5, with 7 positions matching TRBD1. The CDR3 has 15 residues. From germline, CDR1 is DFQATT and CDR2 SNEGSKA (reference sequence). CDR3 in amino acids: CSVARRTGIYQPQHF. The CDR3 DNA reads as TGCAGCGTAGCGAGGAGGACAGGAATTTATCAGCCCCAGCATTTT.

This rearrangement joins TRBV7-2 to TRBJ2-7; D is unresolved. Germline CDR1 is SGHTA and CDR2 is FQGNSA. Trimming removed 0 bases from V and 4 bases from J, with 10 bases in between. The CDR3 sequence is 14 residues long. CDR3 residues: CASSLAGNLYEQYF. The CDR3 nucleotides read TGTGCCAGCAGCTTAGCGGGAAATCTTTACGAGCAGTACTTC.

This clonotype was seen repeatedly, ten times or more. The gene calls are TRBV28 and TRBJ2-7; 8 bases agree with TRBD2. This CDR3 comprises 14 residues. The junction had 0 bases not matched to a gene; V was cut back by 2 bases and J by 0 bases. Germline CDR1 is MDHEN and CDR2 is SYDVKM. The CDR3 bases are TGTGCCAGCAGTTTAACTAGCGGCTCCTACGAGCAGTACTTC. Translating gives CASSLTSGSYEQYF.

The chain is built from TRBV7-9 and TRBJ2-7; weak D call: TRBD1 (6 bases). The CDR3 has 18 amino acids. Germline lookup yields CDR1 SEHNR and CDR2 FQNEAQ (reference sequence). Trimming removed 4 bases at V and 0 bases at J, with 22 bases between. CDR3 loop: CASSSDILDSPSSYEQYF. The CDR3 DNA is TGTGCCAGCAGCTCCGATATACTGGACAGTCCTAGCTCCTACGAGCAGTACTTC.

This clonotype was recorded many times. This chain joins TRBV10-3 and TRBJ2-3; D unresolved. CDR1 and CDR2 from the germline V gene are ENHRY and SYGVKD. Trimming removed 2 bases at V and 1 base at J, with 4 bases between. This CDR3 comprises 13 residues. This CDR3 reads CAISERGTDTQYF. The CDR3 DNA reads as TGTGCCATCAGTGAGAGGGGCACAGATACGCAGTATTTT.

The chain couples TRBV5-1 to TRBJ2-7; TRBD1 is a possible D gene (6 bases). In germline, CDR1 is SGHRS, CDR2 YFSETQ. The CDR3 is 15 amino acids. Between the trimmed V and J ends, which lost 3 bases and 2 bases, there was a span of 15 bases. The DNA for the CDR3 is TGCGCCAGCAGCTGGACAGTTCCTATCGCCTACGAGCAGTACTTC. Encoded protein: CASSWTVPIAYEQYF.

The gene calls are TRBV12-3 or TRBV12-4 and TRBJ1-2; 7 bases match TRBD1. The CDR3 extends over 15 amino acids. With 6 bases clipped from V and 0 bases from J, the junction kept 7 bases outside the gene matches. The CDR3 reads CASSGTGVANYGYTF. CDR3 nucleotide sequence: TGTGCCAGCAGCGGAACAGGGGTTGCTAACTATGGCTACACCTTC.

This rearrangement joins TRBV20-1 to TRBJ2-3; tentative D call: TRBD2 (5 bases). The V end was cut by 3 bases, the J end by 10 bases, with 8 bases between. The CDR3 spans 10 residues. CDR1 and CDR2 from the germline V gene are DFQATT and SNEGSKA (reference sequence). CDR3 nucleotides: TGCAGTGCTAGTAAGCGGTCGCAGTATTTT. Translating gives CSASKRSQYF.

The CDR3 is CSARGNSGGSYNEQFF. The CDR3 bases are TGCAGTGCTAGAGGGAATAGCGGGGGTTCCTACAATGAGCAGTTCTTC. This sequence joins TRBV20-1 and TRBJ2-1, with 9 bases matching TRBD2. This CDR3 region has 16 residues. The germline CDR1 and CDR2 sequences are DFQATT and SNEGSKA (reference sequence). Trimming cost V 1 base and J 1 base; bases outside gene matches: 5.